Following are 27 T cell receptor beta chains from one sample sequenced in a study of regulatory T cells in long-lasting Graves disease. The time point was: newly diagnosed GD, antithyroid drugs for less than 3 months. Scientists built the TCR library using RNA that was extracted from PBMCs. Both iRepertoire HTBI primers and Arm-PCR of CDR3 regions were used to build the TCR beta libraries. TCRdb redid the calling of the multiplex PCR reads with MiXCR, one entry per CDR3 protein. This table holds some 340,000 distinct CDR3 sequences, 12% found once. These sequences were also reported in another study, on T cells in Graves' hyperthyroidism and ophthalmopathy.

Sequencing used peripheral blood mononuclear cells (PBMCs), obtained at new diagnosis, from a patient treated with antithyroid drugs. Source of these receptors: a woman under 30 with Graves disease.

This clonotype was detected a few times. This chain uses TRBV4-1 with TRBJ2-1; D is perhaps TRBD2 (5 bases). Germline-derived CDR1 and CDR2 are MGHRA and YSYEKL. This CDR3 is built from 14 residues. The V end was cut by 1 base, the J end by 9 bases, with 13 bases between. The CDR3 sequence is CASSQGGLPLEQFF. CDR3 coding DNA: TGCGCCAGCAGCCAAGGAGGACTGCCTCTTGAGCAGTTCTTC.

A word on this clonotype: This could be a read error, since a much larger clone is one nucleotide away. The chain employs TRBV12-3 or TRBV12-4 and TRBJ1-5; TRBD1 is a possible D gene (5 bases). The CDR3 runs 15 residues. Trimming removed 6 bases at V and 4 bases at J, with 16 bases between. CDR3 DNA: TGTGCCAGCAGACTTAGGGGATGCGCGAATCAGCCCCAGCATTTT. Residues: CASRLRGCANQPQHF.

This clonotype was recorded many times. The gene calls are TRBV6-1 and TRBJ1-1; possibly TRBD1 for D (6 bases). The CDR3 covers 13 residues. Trimming cost V 7 bases and J 4 bases, with 13 bases left between them. Germline assignment: CDR1 MNHNS and CDR2 SASEGT. CDR3 residues: CASIEGGGTEAFF. The CDR3 nucleotides read TGTGCCAGCATAGAGGGAGGGGGCACTGAAGCTTTCTTT.

The J gene is TRBJ1-5, the V gene TRBV4-2; perhaps TRBD1 as D (6 bases). Trimming removed 1 base at V and 4 bases at J, with 23 bases between. The CDR3 totals 19 residues. Per germline, CDR1 LGHNA and CDR2 YNFKEQ. The CDR3 region has the DNA TGTGCCAGCAGCCAAGGAGGTTTGGGGGGCATTCTTCGAAATCAGCCCCAGCATTTT. Translated: CASSQGGLGGILRNQPQHF.

This clonotype was observed many times. J is TRBJ2-2 and V is TRBV27; D remains ambiguous. Trimming left V 4 bases short and J 1 base short, with 19 bases between. The CDR3 sequence is 18 residues long. Germline CDR1 MNHEY, CDR2 SMNVEV (reference sequence). CDR3 region: CASSSPTSWRLNTGELFF. For the CDR3, the DNA is TGTGCCAGCAGTTCTCCTACTTCTTGGAGACTGAACACCGGGGAGCTGTTTTTT.

This clonotype was detected many times. The V and J genes are TRBV28 and TRBJ2-2, with D perhaps TRBD2 (6 bases). The germline V and J ends were trimmed by 11 bases and 0 bases, with 13 bases remaining between them. The CDR3 covers 14 residues. From germline, CDR1 is MDHEN and CDR2 SYDVKM. CDR3 DNA sequence: TGTGCCCTGGAGGAGCGGGCGAACACCGGGGAGCTGTTTTTT. This translates into CALEERANTGELFF. Using reference TRBV28 and TRBJ2-2 for the parts outside the CDR3, the full variable domain is DVKVTQSSRYLVKRTGEKVFLECVQDMDHENMFWYRQDPGLGLRLIYFSYDVKMKEKGDIPEGYSVSREKKERFSLILESASTNQTSMYLCALEERANTGELFFGEGSRLTVL.

This clonotype showed up just a few times. The chain employs TRBV11-2 and TRBJ1-2; D remains ambiguous. Trimming shortened V by 0 bases and J by 8 bases, and 10 bases separated the two germline ends. Germline assignment: CDR1 SGHAT and CDR2 FQNNGV. This CDR3 has 13 amino acids. CDR3 protein: CASSLEALGGYTF. In DNA form, the CDR3 reads TGTGCCAGCAGCTTAGAAGCTCTGGGGGGCTACACCTTC.

V gene TRBV4-3 combines with J gene TRBJ1-2, with D unclear. This CDR3 is built from 18 residues. The germline V gene has CDR1 LGHNA and CDR2 YSLEER. V was pared by 3 bases and J by 0 bases, with 20 bases between. As DNA, the CDR3 is TGCGCCAGCAGCCAGGAGGGAGGGCCACGGCTTACTAACTATGGCTACACCTTC. The encoded protein is CASSQEGGPRLTNYGYTF.

This clonotype has a count of ten or more. The rearrangement links TRBV30 to TRBJ1-2; D is undetermined. The V and J ends lost 3 bases and 3 bases respectively, with 5 bases between them. The CDR3 is 11 amino acids. The germline gives CDR1 GTSNPN, CDR2 SVGIG (reference sequence). The CDR3 nucleotides are TGTGCCTGGAGACAGCACTATGGCTACACCTTC. Amino acids: CAWRQHYGYTF.

This clonotype was seen repeatedly, ten times or more. The DNA for the CDR3 is TGTGCCAGCAGCCAATATGCTAGCGCGAACACCGGGGAGCTGTTTTTT. As protein: CASSQYASANTGELFF. The V call is TRBV7-3, the J call TRBJ2-2, with a weak D call TRBD2 (6 bases). CDR1 and CDR2 (germline): SGHTA, FQGTGA. The CDR3 contains 16 residues. V lost 5 bases to trimming and J lost 0 bases, with 13 bases between them.

This clonotype was found many times. The junction differs from germline at one of its ends, possibly a read error. The chain combines TRBV12-3 or TRBV12-4 with TRBJ1-5, with TRBD1 matching over 9 bases. CDR3 size: 16 residues. CDR3 sequence (DNA): TGTGCCAGCAGCTTAGGACAGGGGAGGAGCAATCAGCCCCAGCATTTT. Protein sequence: CASSLGQGRSNQPQHF.

The table lists this clonotype with many counts. An end of the junction does not agree with germline; a read error may underlie this. This chain joins TRBV6-1 and TRBJ1-1, with a tentative D call TRBD1 (6 bases). Germline CDR1 reads MNHNS; CDR2 reads SASEGT. The CDR3 runs 16 residues. This CDR3 is CASSLRAGARYTEAFF. The DNA of the CDR3 is TGTGCCAGCAGCCTACGAGCAGGGGCACGATACACCGAAGCTTTCTTT.

The chain recombines TRBV20-1 with TRBJ2-5; TRBD2 matches at 10 bases. Germline-derived CDR1 and CDR2 are DFQATT and SNEGSKA (reference sequence). The CDR3 spans 18 residues. With V trimmed by 1 base and J by 5 bases, 16 bases remained unmatched. The CDR3 nucleotides are TGCAGTGCTAGAGTACCTACATGGCTAGCGGGGGTTCACGAGACCCAGTACTTC. It codes for CSARVPTWLAGVHETQYF.

This clonotype was recorded a few times. V and J are TRBV27 and TRBJ2-7, with 10 bases fitting TRBD1. Germline V CDR1 and CDR2: MNHEY, SMNVEV (reference sequence). V was pared by 6 bases and J by 3 bases, with 8 bases of the junction left unmatched. This CDR3 has 15 amino acids. The CDR3 loop is CASSPTGTGDYEQYF. The DNA of the CDR3 is TGTGCCAGCAGCCCGACCGGGACAGGGGACTACGAGCAGTACTTC.

The chain joins TRBV24-1 to TRBJ2-1, with a tentative D call TRBD2 (5 bases). The CDR3 extends over 15 amino acids. Germline CDR1 KGHDR, CDR2 SFDVKD. Deletions cut 5 bases from V and 7 bases from J, with 17 bases between. DNA for the CDR3: TGTGCCACCAGTGGGCCGGGAACCCCTAGTAATGAGCAGTTCTTC. Its translation: CATSGPGTPSNEQFF.

The chain couples TRBV7-9 to TRBJ2-5; D perhaps matches TRBD1 (5 bases). This CDR3 has 14 residues. V lost 3 bases and J lost 0, with 8 bases in between. Germline CDR1 SEHNR, CDR2 FQNEAQ (reference sequence). Here the CDR3 reads CASSLTVYQETQYF. The CDR3, as DNA: TGTGCCAGCAGCTTGACAGTGTACCAAGAGACCCAGTACTTC.

This clonotype appeared a few times. V gene TRBV28 combines with J gene TRBJ2-7; D possibly corresponds to TRBD2 (5 bases). This CDR3 is 14 amino acids long. Germline CDR1 MDHEN, CDR2 SYDVKM. The V and J ends lost 6 bases and 0 bases respectively, with 12 bases between them. The CDR3 loop reads CASSLRTLSYEQYF. The DNA for the CDR3 is TGTGCCAGCAGCCTACGGACTCTCTCCTACGAGCAGTACTTC.

This clonotype was seen ten or more times. The V gene is TRBV6-2 or TRBV6-3, the J gene TRBJ2-7; 7 bases agree with TRBD1. The CDR3 length is 18 residues. V dropped 0 bases and J dropped 2; count of bases not matched to a gene: 13. Germline-derived CDR1 and CDR2 are MNHEY and SVGEGT. In nucleotides, the CDR3 is TGTGCCAGCAGTTACTCGATGAGGGGGCCCTCGAGGACCTACGAGCAGTACTTC. Protein sequence: CASSYSMRGPSRTYEQYF.

At least ten counts were recorded for this clonotype. This chain joins TRBV18 and TRBJ2-7, with D possibly being TRBD1 or TRBD2 (7 bases each). In germline, CDR1 is KGHSH, CDR2 LQKENI. V dropped 8 bases and J dropped 3 bases, with 17 bases sitting between them. This CDR3 is built from 14 residues. The CDR3 bases are TGTGCCAGCCGACGGCCAGGGGGGGTCTACGAGCAGTACTTC. Amino acid sequence: CASRRPGGVYEQYF.

This clonotype occurred a few times. J is TRBJ2-7 and V is TRBV27; the D is unclear. The CDR3 runs 13 residues. Germline CDR1 MNHEY, CDR2 SMNVEV (reference sequence). The V end lost 7 bases, the J end lost 2 bases, and 12 bases lay between the germline ends. As DNA, the CDR3 is TGTGCCAGCACCACTCCCGAAGCCTACGAGCAGTACGTC. Residues: CASTTPEAYEQYV.

This clonotype came up a few times. This chain connects TRBV5-4 to TRBJ2-5; TRBD2 matches at 12 bases. This CDR3 is built from 17 residues. Trimming at V came to 3 bases and at J to 5 bases, leaving 11 bases not matched to a gene. Germline CDR1 and CDR2: SGHNT and YYREEE (reference sequence). CDR3 amino acids: CASSSARTSGEGETQYF. CDR3 DNA sequence: TGTGCCAGCAGCTCGGCCAGGACTAGCGGGGAAGGGGAGACCCAGTACTTC. Full variable domain (remainder filled in from reference TRBV5-4 and TRBJ2-5): ETGVTQSPTHLIKTRGQQVTLRCSSQSGHNTVSWYQQALGQGPQFIFQYYREEENGRGNFPPRFSGLQFPNYSSELNVNALELDDSALYLCASSSARTSGEGETQYFGPGTRLLVL.

On this clonotype: A much larger clone is a single base away; this may be a read error. V gene TRBV9 combines with J gene TRBJ1-6; D is perhaps TRBD1 (5 bases). Germline assignment: CDR1 SGDLS and CDR2 YYNGEE. The CDR3 totals 15 residues. In nucleotides, the CDR3 is TGTGCCAGCAGCGTAGATATCGGCAGGGACTCACACCTCCACTTT. It yields the protein CASSVDIGRDSHLHF.

This clonotype was seen many times. The chain joins TRBV6-1 to TRBJ2-2; the match to TRBD1 covers 7 bases. The CDR3 runs 17 residues. V lost 6 bases and J lost 1; bases outside the gene matches: 11. Germline CDR1 MNHNS, CDR2 SASEGT. The CDR3 spells CASSRRQGRGNTGELFF. The CDR3 nucleotides read TGTGCCAGCAGCAGACGACAGGGAAGGGGGAACACCGGGGAGCTGTTTTTT.

The sample holds a few counts of this clonotype. The rearrangement joins TRBV20-1 to TRBJ1-5; no reliable D call. CDR3 length equals 15 residues. V shed 3 bases and J shed 6 bases, with 18 bases lying between them. Germline values: CDR1 DFQATT, CDR2 SNEGSKA (reference sequence). In DNA form, the CDR3 reads TGCAGTGCTAGTCTGACTTTCGCCGCACTTCAGCCCCAGCATTTT. Protein sequence: CSASLTFAALQPQHF.

This clonotype was detected only a few times. The CDR3 nucleotides are TGTGCCAGCAGTGTTTTTGGGGACAGGCCGAACACTGAAGCTTTCTTT. Translating gives CASSVFGDRPNTEAFF. This chain connects TRBV2 to TRBJ1-1, with 8 bases that match TRBD1. V was pared by 4 bases and J by 1 base, with 8 bases of the junction left unmatched. CDR1 is SNHLY and CDR2 is FYNNEI in the germline V gene. There are 16 residues in the CDR3.

There are many counts of this clonotype. The V gene is TRBV25-1, the J gene TRBJ2-5; 11 nucleotides match TRBD2. Per germline, CDR1 MGHDK and CDR2 SYGVNS. Trimming cost V 5 bases and J 2 bases; bases outside gene matches: 4. The length of the CDR3 is 15 residues. This CDR3 reads CASSPTSGKQETQYF. The CDR3 DNA follows: TGTGCCAGCAGTCCGACTAGCGGGAAACAAGAGACCCAGTACTTC.

This clonotype was counted only a few times. This sequence may be a read error, since a much larger clone differs from it by one base. The rearrangement links TRBV7-2 to TRBJ2-1, with 13 positions matching TRBD2. Germline V gene lookup returns CDR1 SGHTA and CDR2 FQGNSA. The CDR3 extends over 15 amino acids. CDR3 amino acids: CASSITSGRATEQSF. The DNA for the CDR3 is TGTGCCAGCAGCATAACTAGCGGGAGGGCCACTGAGCAGTCCTTC.